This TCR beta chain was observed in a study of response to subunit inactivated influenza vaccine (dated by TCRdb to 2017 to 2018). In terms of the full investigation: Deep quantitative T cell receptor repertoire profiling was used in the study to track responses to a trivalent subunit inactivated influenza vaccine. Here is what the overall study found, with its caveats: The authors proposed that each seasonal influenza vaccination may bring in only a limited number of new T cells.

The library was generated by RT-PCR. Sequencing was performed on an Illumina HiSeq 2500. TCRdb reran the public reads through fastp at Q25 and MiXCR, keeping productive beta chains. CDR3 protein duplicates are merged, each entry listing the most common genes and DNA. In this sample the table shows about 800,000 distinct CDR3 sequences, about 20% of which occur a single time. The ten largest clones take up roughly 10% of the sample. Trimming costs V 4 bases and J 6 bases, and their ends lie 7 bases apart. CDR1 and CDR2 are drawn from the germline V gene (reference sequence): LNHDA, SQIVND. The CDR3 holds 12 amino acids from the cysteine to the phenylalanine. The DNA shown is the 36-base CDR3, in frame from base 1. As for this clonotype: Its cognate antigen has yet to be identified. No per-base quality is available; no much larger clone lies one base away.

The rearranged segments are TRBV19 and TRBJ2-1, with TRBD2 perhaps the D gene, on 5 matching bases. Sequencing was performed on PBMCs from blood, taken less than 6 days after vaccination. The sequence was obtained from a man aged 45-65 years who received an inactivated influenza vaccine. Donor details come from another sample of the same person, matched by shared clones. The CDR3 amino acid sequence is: CASSNSGNEQFF. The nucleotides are TGTGCCAGTAGTAACAGCGGCAATGAGCAGTTCTTC.